This TCR beta chain is from a study of cytotoxic CD8 clonotypes in ibrutinib-treated CLL. Study in general: Response sampling took place at median 12 months of treatment, range 6 to 36.

Trimming shortened V by 0 bases and J by 12 bases, and 19 bases separated the two germline ends. In germline, CDR1 is SGDLS, CDR2 YYNGEE. The CDR3 runs to 14 residues. The table came from immunoSEQ multiplex PCR; TCRdb's copy has only in-frame clones and leaves some out. The sample shows about 200,000 clones, 79% of them seen only once. This receptor was taken from a human donor with chronic lymphocytic leukemia. The chain combines TRBV9 with TRBJ2-7, with D perhaps given as TRBD1 or TRBD2 (5 bases each). Sequencing used PBMCs, obtained after 12 months of ibrutinib treatment. The CDR3 is CASSVGPIVGDRYF. The CDR3 DNA follows: TGTGCCAGCAGCGTAGGCCCGATAGTGGGGGACCGGTACTTC.